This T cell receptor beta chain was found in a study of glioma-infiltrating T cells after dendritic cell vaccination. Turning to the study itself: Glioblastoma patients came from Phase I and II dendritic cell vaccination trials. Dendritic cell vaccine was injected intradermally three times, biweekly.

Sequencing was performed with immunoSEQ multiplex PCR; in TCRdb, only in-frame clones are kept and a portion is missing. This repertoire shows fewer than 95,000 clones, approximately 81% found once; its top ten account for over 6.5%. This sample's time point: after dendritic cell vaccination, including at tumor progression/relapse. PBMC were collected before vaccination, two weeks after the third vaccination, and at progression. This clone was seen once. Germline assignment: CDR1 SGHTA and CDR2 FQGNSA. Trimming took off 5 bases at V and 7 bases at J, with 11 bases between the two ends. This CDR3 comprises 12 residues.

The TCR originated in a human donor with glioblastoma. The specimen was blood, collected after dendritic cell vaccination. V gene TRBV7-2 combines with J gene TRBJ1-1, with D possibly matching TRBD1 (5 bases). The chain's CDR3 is CASSRQGFEAFF. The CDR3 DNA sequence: TGTGCCAGCAGCCGTCAGGGATTTGAAGCTTTCTTT.